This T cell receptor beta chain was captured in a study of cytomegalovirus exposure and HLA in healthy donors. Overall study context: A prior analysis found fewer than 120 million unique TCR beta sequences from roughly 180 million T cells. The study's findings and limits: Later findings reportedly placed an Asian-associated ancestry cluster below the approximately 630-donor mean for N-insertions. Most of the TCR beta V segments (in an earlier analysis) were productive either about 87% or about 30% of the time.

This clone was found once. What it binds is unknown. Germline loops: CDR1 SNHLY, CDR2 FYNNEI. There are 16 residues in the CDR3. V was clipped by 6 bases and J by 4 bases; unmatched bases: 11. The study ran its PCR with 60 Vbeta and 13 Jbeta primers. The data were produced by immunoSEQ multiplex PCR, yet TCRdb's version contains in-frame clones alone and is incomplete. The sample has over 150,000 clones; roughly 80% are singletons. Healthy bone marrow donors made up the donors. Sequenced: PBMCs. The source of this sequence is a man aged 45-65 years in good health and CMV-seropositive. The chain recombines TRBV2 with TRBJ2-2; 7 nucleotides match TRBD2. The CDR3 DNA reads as TGTGCCAGCAGGCCCCTTGGACTAGGCTTCACCGGGGAGCTGTTTTTT. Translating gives CASRPLGLGFTGELFF.